This is a list of T cell receptor beta chains from one sample in a study of Ad26.COV2.S vaccination and SARS-CoV-2 variants. Profiled with immunoSEQ multiplex PCR; TCRdb holds only in-frame clones, not every one. The top ten hold roughly 7.4% of the sample, which has approximately 350,000 clones, about four fifths seen once. The sequenced sample was peripheral blood, obtained in a trial of Ad26.COV2.S vaccine versus placebo. The receptor source for this set is a person between 18 and 60 years old who received the Ad26.COV2.S COVID-19 vaccine or a placebo. The CDR3 runs from the conserved cysteine through the conserved F or W. The order of the fields is J gene, clone size, D gene, V gene, CDR3 DNA, CDR3 protein. The D gene is left open where the match is weak. Part of the rows lack a size; the others show once, few, many or a class for expanded clones.

j_gene: TRBJ1-2
abundance: NA
d_gene: NA
v_gene: TRBV24-1
CDR3nt: TGTGCCACCTCGGACGGGAGTCGTTATGGCTACACCTTC
CDR3aa: CATSDGSRYGYTF

j_gene: TRBJ1-2
abundance: NA
d_gene: NA
v_gene: TRBV7-9
CDR3nt: TGTGCCAGCAGTAACGAGGGCGGTGGCTACACCTTC
CDR3aa: CASSNEGGGYTF

j_gene: TRBJ2-3
abundance: NA
d_gene: NA
v_gene: TRBV24-1
CDR3nt: TGTGCCACCAGTGATCCGTTCACAGATACGCAGTATTTT
CDR3aa: CATSDPFTDTQYF

j_gene: TRBJ1-1
abundance: NA
d_gene: NA
v_gene: TRBV25-1
CDR3nt: TGTGCCAGCAGTGGAAGGTGGAGTACTGAAGCTTTCTTT
CDR3aa: CASSGRWSTEAFF

j_gene: TRBJ1-1
abundance: NA
d_gene: NA
v_gene: TRBV7-6
CDR3nt: TGTGCCAGCAGCTTAGCGCGTGGCAGGAAGTTGAACACTGAAGCTTTCTTT
CDR3aa: CASSLARGRKLNTEAFF

j_gene: TRBJ2-1
abundance: few
d_gene: TRBD1
v_gene: TRBV14
CDR3nt: TGTGCCAGCAGCCAAGATGACAGGGGAACCTACTACAATGAGCAGTTCTTC
CDR3aa: CASSQDDRGTYYNEQFF

j_gene: TRBJ2-7
abundance: few
d_gene: NA
v_gene: TRBV25-1
CDR3nt: TGTGCCAGCAGTGTTTCCCTCACCTACGAGCAGTACTTC
CDR3aa: CASSVSLTYEQYF

j_gene: TRBJ2-1
abundance: NA
d_gene: NA
v_gene: TRBV6-5
CDR3nt: TGTGCCAGCAGTTACCGGGACAACTACAATGAGCAGTTCTTC
CDR3aa: CASSYRDNYNEQFF

j_gene: TRBJ2-1
abundance: NA
d_gene: TRBD1
v_gene: TRBV18
CDR3nt: TGTGCCAGCTCACCAGCAGGGGGCGTGGGGAATGAGCAGTTCTTC
CDR3aa: CASSPAGGVGNEQFF

j_gene: TRBJ2-5
abundance: NA
d_gene: NA
v_gene: TRBV7-3
CDR3nt: TGTGCCAGCAGCTTAAGGCTCCAAGAGGCCCAGTACTTC
CDR3aa: CASSLRLQEAQYF

j_gene: TRBJ2-1
abundance: NA
d_gene: NA
v_gene: TRBV6-5
CDR3nt: TGTGCCAGCAGTTATTCTCTGCCGGGAGCACGCAATGAGCAGTTCTTC
CDR3aa: CASSYSLPGARNEQFF

j_gene: TRBJ1-2
abundance: NA
d_gene: TRBD1
v_gene: TRBV12-3/TRBV12-4
CDR3nt: TGTGCCAGCAGTGCCGGGACAGACTATGGCTACACCTTC
CDR3aa: CASSAGTDYGYTF